This TCR beta chain was sequenced for a study of molecular identifiers for immune sequencing clone quantification. Broader study findings: Over 99% of effector molecules, yet under 1% of naive-cell molecules, were held by clones above 20 RNA copies. Single-cell amounts of spiked Jurkat TCR RNA were reportedly detectable among over 750,000 naive cells.

Sorted naive CD8 T cells were those defined as CD8+CD4-CCR7+CD45RA+. Previously described methods and listed TCR primers were employed for the bulk TCR libraries. TCRdb itself ran the PCR reads through MiXCR, one entry per CDR3 protein. Of some 580,000 distinct CDR3 sequences in the sample, 25% are singletons; the top ten hold 0.78%. Germline CDR1 SGHAT, CDR2 FQNNGV. CDR3 size: 13 residues. V was trimmed by 1 base and J by 10 bases, leaving 11 bases between them. This clonotype was seen only a few times. Its antigen is still unknown. V is TRBV11-2 and J is TRBJ2-1; perhaps TRBD1 as D (6 bases). The clonotype was recovered from a human donor in good health. Some libraries in this study had Jurkat cell RNA spiked in. The sample was naive CD8+ T cells from blood, with Jurkat cell RNA spiked in. As for subset: FACS-sorted CD8+CD4-CCR7+CD45RA+ naive T cells. The CDR3 region is CASSLGKTGEQFF. The CDR3 region has the DNA TGTGCCAGCAGCTTAGGAAAGACAGGAGAGCAGTTCTTC.